The 10 T cell receptor beta chains listed next were all sequenced from one sample in a study of identical twins. TCRdb ran MiXCR on the 5' RACE reads and lists one entry per CDR3 protein. The table has 700,000 or so distinct CDR3 sequences, approximately 21% seen once. This sample also belongs to another study, concerning T cells expressing NK-cell markers.

The sample comprised PBMCs. The receptors stem from a woman aged 18-29 years in good health.

In its sample, this clonotype was seen a few times. This sequence joins TRBV5-1 and TRBJ2-7; 9 bases agree with TRBD1. This CDR3 region has 15 residues. CDR1 SGHRS and CDR2 YFSETQ come from the germline V gene. J lost 5 bases, V lost 4 bases, and 10 bases had no gene match. DNA of the CDR3: TGCGCCAGCAGCCAGACAGACAGGGGGTACCACGAGCAGTACTTC. This encodes CASSQTDRGYHEQYF.

This clonotype was seen many times. This chain joins TRBV20-1 and TRBJ2-3, with a weak D call TRBD2 (7 bases). CDR3 length: 16 residues. V lost 3 bases and J lost 3, with 19 bases in between. Germline V CDR1 and CDR2: DFQATT, SNEGSKA (reference sequence). Here the CDR3 reads CSASGSGGGLTDTQYF. The CDR3, as DNA: TGCAGTGCTAGCGGTAGTGGGGGGGGGCTTACAGATACGCAGTATTTT.

There are many counts of this clonotype. For the CDR3, the DNA is TGTGCCAGCAGCTTAGGGACGGTTAACTGGGGAACTGAAGCTTTCTTT. Residues: CASSLGTVNWGTEAFF. The V gene is TRBV7-8, the J gene TRBJ1-1, with D unresolved. CDR3 length: 16 residues. V dropped 1 base and J dropped 5 bases, with 17 bases sitting between them. The germline V gene encodes CDR1 SGHVS and CDR2 FQNEAQ.

This clonotype was seen at least ten times. J is TRBJ1-2 and V is TRBV6-5; D is possibly TRBD1 (6 bases). This CDR3 is built from 12 residues. The ends were cut back, 5 bases at V and 4 bases at J, with 8 bases in the middle. CDR1 MNHEY and CDR2 SVGAGI come from the germline V gene. In DNA form, the CDR3 reads TGTGCCAGCAGTAAGACAGGCTATGGCTACACCTTC. Translated, it gives CASSKTGYGYTF.

The chain couples TRBV6-5 to TRBJ1-2, with D unclear. Germline V gene sequence: CDR1 MNHEY, CDR2 SVGAGI. The V end lost 5 bases, the J end lost 8 bases, and 12 bases lay between the germline ends. The CDR3 is made up of 12 amino acids. CDR3 region: CASSGRPWGYTF. The CDR3 nucleotides are TGTGCCAGCAGTGGTCGTCCCTGGGGCTACACCTTC.

This clonotype was seen more than once but under ten times. This chain connects TRBV2 to TRBJ2-3; TRBD2 agrees at 8 bases. The CDR3 has 15 amino acids. J was trimmed by 2 bases and V by 6 bases; bases with no gene match: 7. Germline CDR1 and CDR2: SNHLY and FYNNEI. The CDR3 reads CASSSTSGYTDTQYF. CDR3 in DNA: TGTGCCAGCAGCTCAACTAGCGGATACACAGATACGCAGTATTTT.

This clonotype was observed a handful of times. The chain joins TRBV9 to TRBJ2-1; 8 bases are shared with TRBD2. The CDR3 is 16 residues long. Germline-derived CDR1 and CDR2 are SGDLS and YYNGEE. The junction had 10 bases not matched to a gene; V was cut back by 4 bases and J by 4 bases. In DNA form, the CDR3 reads TGTGCCAGCAGCACCAACGGGGCGGGGGGTTACAATGAGCAGTTCTTC. The encoded protein is CASSTNGAGGYNEQFF.

In its sample, this clonotype was seen many times. The chain combines TRBV4-3 with TRBJ1-4; D unclear. V lost 2 bases to trimming and J lost 7 bases, with 17 bases between them. The CDR3 has 16 amino acids. Germline loops: CDR1 LGHNA, CDR2 YSLEER. CDR3 sequence: CASSQTRAVWGEKLFF. CDR3 sequence (DNA): TGCGCCAGCAGCCAAACGAGAGCGGTCTGGGGTGAAAAACTGTTTTTT.

The chain carries TRBV5-1 and TRBJ1-2; weak D call: TRBD1 (6 bases). V was cut by 3 bases and J by 6 bases, with 15 bases left in between. The V gene's germline CDR1 is SGHRS and CDR2 YFSETQ. CDR3 length: 14 amino acids. The CDR3 sequence: CASSWETGSDGYTF. The DNA for the CDR3 is TGCGCCAGCAGCTGGGAGACAGGTTCGGATGGCTACACCTTC.

The rearrangement links TRBV5-1 to TRBJ2-7, with 7 bases identical to TRBD1. Trimming removed 4 bases from V and 4 bases from J; junction bases left unmatched: 8. The CDR3 length is 14 residues. The germline CDR1 and CDR2 sequences are SGHRS and YFSETQ. The CDR3 DNA sequence: TGCGCCAGCAGCCCCAGACAGGGACATTACGAGCAGTACTTC. It specifies CASSPRQGHYEQYF.